The clone carrying this TCR beta chain was observed many times. TCR beta CDR3 sequences were amplified from RNA transcripts. HTBI primers were used for first-round RT-PCR of the TCR CDR3. TCRdb itself ran the multiplex PCR reads through MiXCR, one entry per CDR3 protein. Of more than 150,000 distinct CDR3 sequences listed, about 18% are singletons. This sample was taken from a study of T cells in Graves' hyperthyroidism and ophthalmopathy. Study as a whole: At the time of initial diagnosis and before any treatment, peripheral blood was collected.

Trimming removed 4 bases at V and 5 bases at J, with 10 bases between. From germline, CDR1 is SGHRS and CDR2 YFSETQ. The CDR3 is 13 amino acids. No ophthalmopathy progression within 18 months constituted stable Graves' hyperthyroidism. Pregnant or lactating patients were excluded, as were those with uncontrolled infection or other autoimmune disease. Clinical symptoms, serum thyroxine, TRAb, thyroid ultrasound and orbital computed tomography informed diagnoses. The clonotype was recovered from a woman in her forties or fifties with Graves' hyperthyroidism. The chain recombines TRBV5-1 with TRBJ2-1, with TRBD2 as a possible D gene (6 bases). Sequenced input: blood. In DNA, the CDR3 is TGCGCCAGCAGCACGGACTATAACAATGAGCAGTTCTTC. Translated, it gives CASSTDYNNEQFF. The full variable domain, rest sourced from reference TRBV5-1 and TRBJ2-1, is KAGVTQTPRYLIKTRGQQVTLSCSPISGHRSVSWYQQTPGQGLQFLFEYFSETQRNKGNFPGRFSGRQFSNSRSEMNVSTLELGDSALYLCASSTDYNNEQFFGPGTRLTVL.